Presented here are 21 T cell receptor beta chains from one specimen sequenced in a study of blood T cell repertoires in COVID-19 (dated by TCRdb to the early 2020s). The library was prepared using the immunoSEQ multiplex PCR assay. TCRdb re-hosts the immuneACCESS table, in-frame sequences only. Its copies lack some clones; in the studies checked, an unresolved V gene accounts for under half of them, and the cause for the rest is not known. For this sample there are approximately 270,000 clones; 75% to 95% appear just once. The top ten clonotypes cover about 3% of the sample. The sample comprised PBMCs or T cells enriched from blood (not recorded which). These receptors were taken from a man aged 35 to 55 who had been exposed to COVID-19.

This clone was counted a single time. In DNA form, the CDR3 reads TGTGCCAGCGGTAGCGGGAGGAAGGATGAGCAGTTCTTC. Protein product: CASGSGRKDEQFF. V gene TRBV28 combines with J gene TRBJ2-1, with 10 bases lining up with TRBD2. Germline V lookup: CDR1 MDHEN, CDR2 SYDVKM. The ends lost 8 bases at V and 8 bases at J; junction bases unmatched: 6. This CDR3 is 13 amino acids long. Complete variable domain (other parts from reference TRBV28 and TRBJ2-1): DVKVTQSSRYLVKRTGEKVFLECVQDMDHENMFWYRQDPGLGLRLIYFSYDVKMKEKGDIPEGYSVSREKKERFSLILESASTNQTSMYLCASGSGRKDEQFFGPGTRLTVL.

The rearrangement links TRBV19 to TRBJ1-6; D gene uncertain. The V end was cut by 3 bases, the J end by 10 bases, with 13 bases between. Germline V gene lookup returns CDR1 LNHDA and CDR2 SQIVND (reference sequence). The CDR3 is made up of 14 amino acids. The DNA of the CDR3 is TGTGCCAGTAGTATCGGTCCGAATGAGTCACCCCTCCACTTT. Its translation: CASSIGPNESPLHF.

The V and J genes are TRBV5-1 and TRBJ1-2; D uncertain. CDR1 and CDR2 (germline): SGHRS, YFSETQ. V dropped 4 bases and J dropped 3 bases, with 13 bases sitting between them. The CDR3 covers 14 residues. Here the CDR3 reads CASSHQPTDYGYTF. The CDR3 DNA follows: TGCGCCAGCAGCCACCAACCAACGGACTATGGCTACACCTTC.

The chain combines TRBV10-3 with TRBJ1-2, with 9 bases identical to TRBD1. This CDR3 has 13 amino acids. Germline V gene data show CDR1 as ENHRY and CDR2 as SYGVKD. The V and J ends lost 5 bases and 14 bases, in that order; junction bases with no gene match: 12. CDR3 DNA: TGTGCCATCAGTCCATCGGAAAGGGACAGGGTTACCTTC. Residues: CAISPSERDRVTF.

The chain recombines TRBV5-5 with TRBJ1-1, with a tentative D call TRBD1 (6 bases). Germline-derived CDR1 and CDR2 are SGHKS and YYEKEE (reference sequence). CDR3 size: 16 residues. Trimming stripped 4 bases from V and 2 bases from J, with 18 bases between. CDR3 nucleotides: TGTGCCAGCAGCGGACCCGTGGGGGCGAGAAACACTGAAGCTTTCTTT. Translating it yields CASSGPVGARNTEAFF.

The sample holds one count of this clone. Written as DNA, the CDR3 is TGCGCCAGCAGCCAAGGGGGCCGGACAGGGAAGAACACTGAAGCTTTCTTT. Its translation: CASSQGGRTGKNTEAFF. This chain uses TRBV4-1 with TRBJ1-1, with 8 positions matching TRBD1. The germline V gene has CDR1 MGHRA and CDR2 YSYEKL. CDR3 length equals 17 residues. V lost 1 base, J lost 1 base, and 8 bases stayed unmatched.

The chain has TRBV24-1 and TRBJ1-1, with 7 bases that match TRBD1. Per germline, CDR1 KGHDR and CDR2 SFDVKD. The trim removed 5 bases at V and 4 bases at J, leaving 3 bases unmatched. The CDR3 runs to 13 residues. The CDR3 bases are TGTGCCACCAGTGTCAGGGGGAGCACTGAAGCTTTCTTT. This codes for CATSVRGSTEAFF.

This chain joins TRBV6-2 or TRBV6-3 and TRBJ2-5, with 11 bases that match TRBD2. V was clipped by 5 bases and J by 4 bases; unmatched bases: 6. The CDR3 runs to 15 residues. CDR1 and CDR2 (germline): MNHEY, SVGEGT. The CDR3 region is CASSQLAGEVETQYF. The CDR3 nucleotides read TGTGCCAGCAGTCAACTAGCGGGAGAGGTAGAGACCCAGTACTTC.

The sample holds one count of this clone. The chain joins TRBV4-2 to TRBJ2-1; a weak D match, TRBD1 (6 bases). Trimming shortened V by 2 bases and J by 6 bases, and 17 bases separated the two germline ends. In germline, CDR1 is LGHNA, CDR2 YNFKEQ. This CDR3 contains 16 residues. The DNA for the CDR3 is TGTGCCAGCAGCCAACCGCTGGGGGCGGCAGGCAATGAGCAGTTCTTC. The encoded protein is CASSQPLGAAGNEQFF.

V is TRBV4-1 and J is TRBJ2-7; 12 bases map to TRBD1. CDR1 and CDR2 from the germline V gene are MGHRA and YSYEKL. The CDR3 loop spans 18 amino acids. V was clipped by 3 bases and J by 4 bases; unmatched bases: 13. The CDR3 reads CASSHHLGQGANGYEQYF. The CDR3 nucleotides are TGCGCCAGCAGCCACCACTTGGGACAGGGGGCGAACGGGTACGAGCAGTACTTC.

The count of this clone is one. The chain links TRBV4-1 to TRBJ1-2; no clear D. This CDR3 spans 13 amino acids. Germline CDR1 is MGHRA and CDR2 is YSYEKL. The germline V and J ends were trimmed by 3 bases and 8 bases, with 13 bases remaining between them. CDR3 residues: CASSHTGLEGYTF. CDR3 sequence (DNA): TGCGCCAGCAGCCACACCGGATTGGAGGGCTACACCTTC.

The chain employs TRBV5-1 and TRBJ2-1, with 10 nucleotides matching TRBD1. CDR1 and CDR2 (germline): SGHRS, YFSETQ. CDR3 length: 16 residues. V lost 4 bases and J lost 5; bases outside the gene matches: 9. This chain's CDR3 is CASSQVPGQGHNEQFF. The DNA for the CDR3 is TGCGCCAGCAGCCAAGTTCCGGGACAGGGGCACAATGAGCAGTTCTTC.

The DNA of the CDR3 is TGTGCCAGCAGCTTGTTCAGCGGGAGTTACAATGAGCAGTTCTTC. Protein: CASSLFSGSYNEQFF. The V and J genes are TRBV5-4 and TRBJ2-1; 8 bases align to TRBD2. The CDR3 is 15 amino acids. Germline V gene sequence: CDR1 SGHNT, CDR2 YYREEE (reference sequence). The V and J ends lost 1 base and 4 bases, in that order; junction bases with no gene match: 4.

The table lists this clone with a count of one. The rearrangement joins TRBV28 to TRBJ2-5; TRBD2 matches 10 bases. This CDR3 comprises 14 residues. Germline CDR1 and CDR2: MDHEN and SYDVKM. V dropped 4 bases and J dropped 5; count of bases not matched to a gene: 4. Written as DNA, the CDR3 is TGTGCCAGCAGTTACCTAGCGGGAGTGGAGACCCAGTACTTC. Encoded protein: CASSYLAGVETQYF.

This chain links TRBV5-4 with TRBJ2-5, with D tentatively TRBD2 (5 bases). Germline values: CDR1 SGHNT, CDR2 YYREEE (reference sequence). The CDR3 contains 12 residues. V was shortened by 8 bases and J by 3 bases, with 11 bases between the two germline ends. The CDR3 DNA is TGTGCCAGTGGCAGCGGTGAAGAGACCCAGTACTTC. Amino acids: CASGSGEETQYF.

The chain is built from TRBV4-2 and TRBJ2-1, with 7 bases identical to TRBD1. Germline values: CDR1 LGHNA, CDR2 YNFKEQ. The CDR3 is 14 residues long. The V and J ends lost 4 bases and 7 bases, in that order; junction bases with no gene match: 7. CDR3 bases: TGTGCCAGCAGCCCCCCCCCGACAGGGAATGAGCAGTTCTTC. Encoded protein: CASSPPPTGNEQFF.

The genes are TRBV11-2 and TRBJ2-7; 7 bases fit TRBD2. Germline V gene data show CDR1 as SGHAT and CDR2 as FQNNGV. The CDR3 extends over 15 amino acids. V shed 1 base, J shed 3 bases, and the junction held 6 bases outside the gene matches. The CDR3 bases are TGTGCCAGCAGCTTAGGAGCTGGGGGGGGCTACGAGCAGTACTTC. Translated, it gives CASSLGAGGGYEQYF.

This chain joins TRBV11-3 and TRBJ2-3; 12 positions match TRBD2. Germline lookup yields CDR1 SGHNT and CDR2 YENEEA. CDR3 length equals 14 residues. V gave up 6 bases and J gave up 6 bases; unmatched junction bases: 4. CDR3 in amino acids: CASSQTSGSDTQYF. CDR3 nucleotide sequence: TGTGCCAGCAGTCAGACTAGCGGGAGCGATACGCAGTATTTT. Filled out from reference TRBV11-3 and TRBJ2-3, the complete variable domain reads EAGVVQSPRYKIIEKKQPVAFWCNPISGHNTLYWYLQNLGQGPELLIRYENEEAVDDSQLPKDRFSAERLKGVDSTLKIQPAELGDSAVYLCASSQTSGSDTQYFGPGTRLTVL.

This clone was counted a single time. The chain combines TRBV4-2 with TRBJ1-1; D not resolved. V lost 0 bases to trimming and J lost 6 bases, with 8 bases between them. CDR3 size: 13 residues. Germline V gives CDR1 LGHNA, CDR2 YNFKEQ. As DNA, the CDR3 is TGTGCCAGCAGCCAAGACGGCCGGGCTGAAGCTTTCTTT. Translated: CASSQDGRAEAFF.

This clone was recorded only once. The rearrangement uses TRBV28 and TRBJ1-5; no clear D gene. Trimming took off 5 bases at V and 6 bases at J, with 14 bases between the two ends. The germline V gene encodes CDR1 MDHEN and CDR2 SYDVKM. The CDR3 is made up of 14 amino acids. CDR3 amino acids: CASSPPPSVQPQHF. The CDR3 DNA reads as TGTGCCAGCAGTCCCCCACCGTCGGTTCAGCCCCAGCATTTT.

V and J are TRBV10-2 and TRBJ2-3; D may be TRBD1 (5 bases). The germline gives CDR1 WSHSY, CDR2 SAAADI. This CDR3 has 15 amino acids. Deletions cut 2 bases from V and 2 bases from J, with 11 bases between. The CDR3 sequence is CASSEQGGITDTQYF. CDR3 sequence (DNA): TGCGCCAGCAGTGAGCAGGGCGGTATCACAGATACGCAGTATTTT.